What follows are 10 T cell receptor beta chains derived from one specimen sequenced in a study of cytomegalovirus exposure and HLA in healthy donors. PCR was performed using 60 Vbeta and 13 Jbeta primers. Produced via immunoSEQ multiplex PCR; TCRdb's table is partial and in-frame only. The data contain around 120,000 clones, about 63% of them seen just once; the ten biggest clones take up roughly 1.5%. Input material: PBMCs. All receptors derive from a man aged 25 to 40 in good health and CMV-seropositive.

The gene calls are TRBV7-2 and TRBJ2-1; TRBD2 matches at 13 bases. Trimming removed 2 bases from V and 9 bases from J; junction bases left unmatched: 7. Germline CDR1 and CDR2: SGHTA and FQGNSA. This CDR3 spans 16 amino acids. CDR3 nucleotide sequence: TGTGCCAGCAGCTTACCGACTAGCGGGAGGAGGATTGAGCAGTTCTTC. Its translation is CASSLPTSGRRIEQFF.

The chain combines TRBV6-1 with TRBJ2-1, with TRBD1 identical over 7 bases. The CDR3 is made up of 15 amino acids. Germline CDR1 and CDR2: MNHNS and SASEGT. The V segment lost 8 bases and the J segment 4 bases; nucleotides outside the gene matches: 11. In DNA, the CDR3 is TGTGCCAGCCTGGGACAGCGGAGATTATACAATGAGCAGTTCTTC. The encoded protein is CASLGQRRLYNEQFF.

The rearrangement joins TRBV11-2 to TRBJ2-7, with 8 nucleotides matching TRBD1. Per germline, CDR1 SGHAT and CDR2 FQNNGV. The V and J ends lost 4 bases and 6 bases, in that order; junction bases with no gene match: 23. The CDR3 length is 19 residues. CDR3 nucleotide sequence: TGTGCCAGCAGCTCCGGATGGCTATCGGACAGGGAAGTCGTCCGCGAGCAGTACTTC. This translates into CASSSGWLSDREVVREQYF.

The genes are TRBV5-1 and TRBJ2-7, with 7 bases identical to TRBD1. V lost 4 bases and J lost 2; bases outside the gene matches: 6. There are 14 residues in the CDR3. Germline V gene data show CDR1 as SGHRS and CDR2 as YFSETQ. CDR3 bases: TGCGCCAGCAGCCGACGGGACAGAGCCTACGAGCAGTACTTC. Its translation: CASSRRDRAYEQYF.

This sequence joins TRBV7-8 and TRBJ1-4, with 11 nucleotides matching TRBD1. CDR3 length equals 14 residues. Trimming took 5 bases from V and 6 from J; bases not matched to a gene: 2. The germline V gene encodes CDR1 SGHVS and CDR2 FQNEAQ. The chain's CDR3 is CASSGGQGDEKLFF. In nucleotides, the CDR3 is TGTGCCAGCAGCGGGGGACAGGGGGATGAAAAACTGTTTTTT.

There are a few counts of this clone. V usage is TRBV6-6 and J usage is TRBJ1-1; D might be TRBD1 (5 bases). Trimming removed 11 bases at V and 1 base at J, with 20 bases between. This CDR3 contains 15 residues. Germline assignment: CDR1 MNHNY and CDR2 SVGAGI (reference sequence). As DNA, the CDR3 is TGTGCCGGACATTCGTCGGGAGTCACGAACACTGAAGCTTTCTTT. This codes for CAGHSSGVTNTEAFF.

The V call is TRBV6-7, the J call TRBJ2-7, with D maybe TRBD2 (6 bases). TRBV6-7 is an ORF for which the function is uncertain. Trimming took 2 bases from V and 4 from J, leaving 12 bases between them. There are 14 residues in the CDR3. CDR3 bases: TGTGCCAGCAGTTACCAGACTAGAAGTTACGAGCAGTACTTC. It codes for CASSYQTRSYEQYF.

For this clone: This may stem from a read error, because a much larger clone lies one nucleotide away. The genes are TRBV13 and TRBJ1-1, with 8 bases that match TRBD1. The V segment lost 2 bases and the J segment 5 bases; nucleotides outside the gene matches: 4. CDR1 is PRHDT and CDR2 is FYEKMQ in the germline V gene (reference sequence). This CDR3 spans 14 amino acids. The CDR3 region is CASSLTGGETEAFF. The CDR3 DNA sequence: TGTGCCAGCAGCTTAACAGGGGGGGAAACTGAAGCTTTCTTT.

As to this clone: A junction end diverges from the germline sequence, so it may reflect a read error. The CDR3 protein is CSSSSVGEVGQGFSYEQYF. The CDR3 DNA sequence: TGTTCCAGCAGCTCTGTGGGAGAGGTTGGACAGGGGTTCTCCTACGAGCAGTACTTC. This rearrangement joins TRBV7-9 to TRBJ2-7; 9 nucleotides match TRBD1. The CDR3 runs to 19 residues. Germline-derived CDR1 and CDR2 are SEHNR and FQNEAQ (reference sequence).

This clone was counted many times. The chain uses TRBV11-2 and TRBJ2-1; a weak D match, TRBD2 (5 bases). The CDR3 contains 14 residues. Per the germline V gene, CDR1 is SGHAT and CDR2 is FQNNGV. Trimming removed 0 bases at V and 9 bases at J, with 12 bases between. CDR3 sequence reads: CASSLDYFRGEQFF. Here the CDR3 DNA reads TGTGCCAGCAGCTTAGACTATTTCCGGGGTGAGCAGTTCTTC.